These 29 T cell receptor beta chains originate from one sample sequenced in a study of regulatory T cells in long-lasting Graves disease (dated by TCRdb to 2020 to 2023). Explained via the paper, the time point label denotes: newly diagnosed GD, antithyroid drugs for less than 3 months. For both TCR sequencing and RNA sequencing, RNA was extracted from PBMCs using TRIzol. The method was multiplex PCR. Sequenced using an Illumina HiSeq 4000. To build TCR beta libraries, CDR3 regions were amplified by Arm-PCR using iRepertoire HTBI primers. TCRdb cleaned the public reads at Q25 with fastp, built clones with MiXCR and kept in-frame beta chains. Merged by CDR3 protein, the rows form single entries marked with the most common genes and DNA. This sample is represented by about 440,000 distinct CDR3 sequences; approximately 16% of them were singletons. The ten top clones hold around a quarter of the sample.

These data are also associated with another study on T cells in Graves' hyperthyroidism and ophthalmopathy.

Sequencing was performed on peripheral blood mononuclear cells (PBMCs), taken at new diagnosis, from a patient treated with antithyroid drugs. The receptor source for this set is a woman under 30 with Graves disease. Donor details come from another sample of the same person, matched by shared clones.

The chain has TRBV6-2 or TRBV6-3 and TRBJ2-1, with D possibly TRBD2 on 6 matching bases. The CDR3 is made up of 13 amino acids. V dropped 4 bases and J dropped 8 bases, with 12 bases sitting between them. The germline CDR1 and CDR2 sequences are MNHEY and SVGEGT. For the CDR3, the DNA is TGTGCCAGCAGTTCGAGACAGCGGGATGAGCAGTTCTTC. Protein product: CASSSRQRDEQFF.

This clonotype was detected only a few times. The chain uses TRBV5-6 and TRBJ1-6; TRBD1 aligns across 9 bases. The CDR3 covers 15 residues. Germline trimming cut 5 bases from V and 9 bases from J; bases unmatched to any gene: 9. The germline V gene has CDR1 SGHDT and CDR2 YYEEEE. The CDR3 bases are TGTGCCAGCAGTGGCTCGGGACAGGGCGGTTCACCCCTCCACTTT. It is translated as CASSGSGQGGSPLHF.

The V and J genes are TRBV6-1 and TRBJ2-1; D remains unclear. The CDR3 totals 12 residues. The V gene's germline CDR1 is MNHNS and CDR2 SASEGT. Trimming shortened V by 5 bases and J by 7 bases, and 9 bases separated the two germline ends. The CDR3 is CASSTVGNEQFF. The CDR3 nucleotides read TGTGCCAGCAGTACAGTGGGGAATGAGCAGTTCTTC.

This clonotype was picked up many times. J is TRBJ1-2 and V is TRBV5-5; TRBD1 agrees at 7 bases. Germline lookup yields CDR1 SGHKS and CDR2 YYEKEE (reference sequence). This CDR3 comprises 14 residues. After removal of 5 bases from V and 0 bases from J, the junction contained 4 bases not matched to a gene. The CDR3 DNA reads as TGTGCCAGCAGATGGACAGGCTCTAACTATGGCTACACCTTC. This gives the protein CASRWTGSNYGYTF.

This clonotype was detected ten times or more. The chain couples TRBV6-2 or TRBV6-3 to TRBJ2-5; D unresolved. Per the germline V gene, CDR1 is MNHEY and CDR2 is SVGEGT. V lost 5 bases, J lost 0 bases, and 13 bases lay in between. There are 15 residues in the CDR3. CDR3 protein: CASSPSDGHQETQYF. DNA of the CDR3: TGTGCCAGCAGTCCTTCGGACGGTCACCAAGAGACCCAGTACTTC.

The rearrangement uses TRBV19 and TRBJ2-7, with 11 bases that match TRBD1. This CDR3 contains 15 residues. Trimming took 4 bases from V and 6 from J; bases not matched to a gene: 8. Per the germline V gene, CDR1 is LNHDA and CDR2 is SQIVND (reference sequence). CDR3 in amino acids: CASSRDRGKAGEQYF. CDR3 nucleotide sequence: TGTGCCAGTAGTAGGGACAGGGGGAAGGCTGGCGAGCAGTACTTC.

This clonotype was found many times. The chain couples TRBV28 to TRBJ1-2; D is possibly TRBD1 (6 bases). The CDR3 runs to 17 residues. The V and J ends lost 5 bases and 3 bases respectively, with 22 bases between them. Germline V gene sequence: CDR1 MDHEN, CDR2 SYDVKM. The CDR3 here is CASSLTGLRGSYYGYTF. The CDR3 DNA follows: TGTGCCAGCAGTCTCACAGGACTCAGGGGCTCCTACTATGGCTACACCTTC.

This clonotype was seen ten or more times. V and J are TRBV20-1 and TRBJ1-2; D ambiguous. V was trimmed by 0 bases and J by 8 bases, leaving 13 bases between them. Per germline, CDR1 DFQATT and CDR2 SNEGSKA (reference sequence). The CDR3 covers 13 residues. The CDR3 loop is CSARDPRRVGYTF. Here the CDR3 DNA reads TGCAGTGCTAGAGATCCAAGGAGGGTAGGCTACACCTTC.

This clonotype occurred a few times. V usage is TRBV29-1 and J usage is TRBJ1-1; TRBD1 aligns across 7 bases. The CDR3 spans 14 residues. In germline, CDR1 is SQVTM, CDR2 ANQGSEA. Trimming took 7 bases from V and 0 from J; bases not matched to a gene: 8. As DNA, the CDR3 is TGCAGCGGCATCGGGACAGCCCTGAACACTGAAGCTTTCTTT. Translation gives CSGIGTALNTEAFF.

This clonotype has more than one count but fewer than ten. The chain employs TRBV5-1 and TRBJ2-5; 7 bases fit TRBD1. With 0 bases clipped from V and 2 bases from J, the junction kept 7 bases outside the gene matches. This CDR3 is 16 amino acids long. Germline lookup yields CDR1 SGHRS and CDR2 YFSETQ. CDR3 sequence reads: CASSLGIGGLQETQYF. CDR3 DNA: TGCGCCAGCAGCTTGGGTATAGGGGGCCTACAAGAGACCCAGTACTTC.

V is TRBV9 and J is TRBJ2-7, with a weak D call TRBD2 (5 bases). The germline V gene has CDR1 SGDLS and CDR2 YYNGEE. V lost 0 bases to trimming and J lost 3 bases, with 16 bases between them. The CDR3 spans 16 residues. The CDR3 here is CASSVAGRPAVYEQYF. As DNA, the CDR3 is TGTGCCAGCAGCGTAGCTGGGAGACCAGCGGTCTACGAGCAGTACTTC. The full variable domain, rest sourced from reference TRBV9 and TRBJ2-7, is DSGVTQTPKHLITATGQRVTLRCSPRSGDLSVYWYQQSLDQGLQFLIQYYNGEERAKGNILERFSAQQFPDLHSELNLSSLELGDSALYFCASSVAGRPAVYEQYFGPGTRLTVT.

This clonotype was seen at least ten times. The J gene is TRBJ1-4, the V gene TRBV20-1; D is undetermined. In germline, CDR1 is DFQATT, CDR2 SNEGSKA (reference sequence). V was cut by 0 bases and J by 7 bases, with 12 bases left in between. This CDR3 has 14 amino acids. The CDR3 DNA sequence: TGCAGTGCTAGAGATCGCCCTATAGGTGAAAAACTGTTTTTT. Translation: CSARDRPIGEKLFF.

There are many counts of this clonotype. V is TRBV20-1 and J is TRBJ2-1; 7 bases are shared with TRBD1. The V gene end was trimmed by 5 bases and the J gene end by 6 bases; junction bases not matched to a gene: 7. Looked up from germline, CDR1 is DFQATT and CDR2 is SNEGSKA (reference sequence). The CDR3 is made up of 13 amino acids. CDR3 amino acids: CSAWTGVANEQFF. As DNA, the CDR3 is TGCAGTGCTTGGACAGGTGTGGCCAATGAGCAGTTCTTC.

In its sample, this clonotype was seen many times. CDR3 nucleotides: TGTGCCAGCAGTTTAGTAGCGGACTACAATGAGCAGTTCTTC. Encoded protein: CASSLVADYNEQFF. V is TRBV28 and J is TRBJ2-1, with D perhaps TRBD2 (6 bases). This CDR3 has 14 residues. V lost 2 bases to trimming and J lost 3 bases, with 8 bases between them. The germline V gene has CDR1 MDHEN and CDR2 SYDVKM. The whole variable domain, filled in from reference TRBV28 and TRBJ2-1, reads DVKVTQSSRYLVKRTGEKVFLECVQDMDHENMFWYRQDPGLGLRLIYFSYDVKMKEKGDIPEGYSVSREKKERFSLILESASTNQTSMYLCASSLVADYNEQFFGPGTRLTVL.

The chain couples TRBV6-4 to TRBJ2-5; D possibly matches TRBD1 or TRBD2 (5 bases each). This CDR3 contains 14 residues. Germline V lookup: CDR1 MRHNA, CDR2 SNTAGT. V was clipped by 7 bases and J by 5 bases, with 17 bases between them. This chain's CDR3 is CASNTEWGYETQYF. Here the CDR3 DNA reads TGTGCCAGCAACACTGAGTGGGGGTACGAGACCCAGTACTTC.

The chain couples TRBV12-3 or TRBV12-4 to TRBJ2-1, with 14 bases matching TRBD2. There are 16 residues in the CDR3. Germline trimming cut 5 bases from V and 9 bases from J; bases unmatched to any gene: 9. CDR3: CASSPRLAGGPSEQFF. The CDR3 nucleotides are TGTGCCAGCAGTCCCCGACTAGCGGGAGGGCCAAGTGAGCAGTTCTTC.

The chain carries TRBV12-3 or TRBV12-4 and TRBJ1-6; D gene unclear. Trimming took 8 bases from V and 6 from J, leaving 14 bases between them. This CDR3 has 14 residues. CDR3 nucleotides: TGTGCCAGCGGCCGCGGGCAGGTTAATTCACCCCTCCACTTT. Protein product: CASGRGQVNSPLHF.

The chain joins TRBV28 to TRBJ2-1; D ambiguous. Germline V gives CDR1 MDHEN, CDR2 SYDVKM. V lost 8 bases and J lost 10, with 15 bases in between. The CDR3 runs 12 residues. The CDR3 nucleotides read TGTGCCAGCCAATTAAACAACTTAGAGCAGTTCTTC. It codes for CASQLNNLEQFF.

This clonotype showed up many times. This chain joins TRBV29-1 and TRBJ2-1; D is possibly TRBD2 (5 bases). This CDR3 has 13 amino acids. V lost 2 bases and J lost 4, with 9 bases in between. Germline CDR1 reads SQVTM; CDR2 reads ANQGSEA. CDR3 residues: CSVETGRYNEQFF. DNA for the CDR3: TGCAGCGTTGAAACGGGGAGATACAATGAGCAGTTCTTC.

This clonotype was counted a few times. This chain connects TRBV5-6 to TRBJ2-6, with no clear D. V was clipped by 0 bases and J by 2 bases, with 6 bases between them. The germline V gene encodes CDR1 SGHDT and CDR2 YYEEEE. CDR3 size: 15 residues. This CDR3 is CASSLVRAGANVLTF. CDR3 nucleotide sequence: TGTGCCAGCAGCTTGGTACGGGCTGGGGCCAACGTCCTGACTTTC.

The V and J genes are TRBV15 and TRBJ2-7, with TRBD2 matching 11 bases. The CDR3 consists of 15 residues. In germline, CDR1 is LNHNV, CDR2 YYDKDF (reference sequence). Unmatched junction bases numbered 4, after V lost 2 bases and J lost 4 bases. The CDR3: CATSRLSSGRYEQYF. Written as DNA, the CDR3 is TGTGCCACCAGCAGACTCTCTAGCGGGAGGTACGAGCAGTACTTC.

There are a few counts of this clonotype. The genes are TRBV30 and TRBJ1-6; the D is unclear. Germline V lookup: CDR1 GTSNPN, CDR2 SVGIG (reference sequence). V was trimmed by 1 base and J by 0 bases, leaving 7 bases between them. The CDR3 contains 15 residues. Here the CDR3 DNA reads TGTGCCTGGAGTGAGGGTAGCTCCTATAATTCACCCCTCCACTTT. Translated: CAWSEGSSYNSPLHF.

This clonotype was detected many times. The rearrangement uses TRBV20-1 and TRBJ2-7; no definite D call. Germline V gene lookup returns CDR1 DFQATT and CDR2 SNEGSKA (reference sequence). The CDR3 has 16 residues. V was pared by 0 bases and J by 3 bases, with 18 bases between. The DNA of the CDR3 is TGCAGTGCTAGAGATCTCGTGGGATTCGACAACTACGAGCAGTACTTC. It yields the protein CSARDLVGFDNYEQYF.

The chain employs TRBV4-2 and TRBJ1-2; 12 positions match TRBD1. The CDR3 length is 18 residues. CDR1 LGHNA and CDR2 YNFKEQ come from the germline V gene. V lost 0 bases to trimming and J lost 7 bases; unmatched junction nucleotides: 12. CDR3 region: CASSQETGTGGARAGYTF. The CDR3 DNA reads TGTGCCAGCAGCCAAGAAACCGGGACAGGGGGCGCTCGTGCTGGCTACACCTTC.

The rearrangement joins TRBV11-2 to TRBJ2-2; tentative D call: TRBD2 (5 bases). Germline assignment: CDR1 SGHAT and CDR2 FQNNGV. The length of the CDR3 is 13 residues. Trimming removed 3 bases at V and 7 bases at J, with 9 bases between. The CDR3 sequence is CASSFSDDGELFF. For the CDR3, the DNA is TGTGCCAGCAGCTTTAGCGACGACGGGGAGCTGTTTTTT.

A word on this clonotype: One end of the junction varies from germline; a read error may be responsible. V gene TRBV11-1 combines with J gene TRBJ2-7; D might be TRBD2 (6 bases). Germline V gives CDR1 SGHAT, CDR2 FQDESV (reference sequence). CDR3 length: 14 residues. CDR3 DNA: TGCGCCAGCAGGCTGGACTATCTTGTCAACGAGCAGTACTTC. It codes for CASRLDYLVNEQYF.

This clonotype has at least ten counts. The chain recombines TRBV20-1 with TRBJ2-7; the match to TRBD1 covers 9 bases. Germline loops: CDR1 DFQATT, CDR2 SNEGSKA (reference sequence). Trimming at V came to 0 bases and at J to 3 bases, leaving 6 bases not matched to a gene. CDR3 length equals 15 residues. In DNA, the CDR3 is TGCAGTGCTAGAGAATGGGGACAGGGCCACTACGAGCAGTACTTC. This sequence encodes CSAREWGQGHYEQYF.

This chain connects TRBV7-2 to TRBJ2-7; 11 positions match TRBD1. V lost 3 bases and J lost 0; bases outside the gene matches: 7. The CDR3 extends over 17 amino acids. Germline CDR1 and CDR2: SGHTA and FQGNSA. In DNA form, the CDR3 reads TGTGCCAGCAGCTTCGGGGGACAGGGGGTAATCTCCTACGAGCAGTACTTC. It specifies CASSFGGQGVISYEQYF. Based on the CDR3 plus reference TRBV7-2 and TRBJ2-7, the full variable domain is GAGVSQSPSNKVTEKGKDVELRCDPISGHTALYWYRQSLGQGLEFLIYFQGNSAPDKSGLPSDRFSAERTGGSVSTLTIQRTQQEDSAVYLCASSFGGQGVISYEQYFGPGTRLTVT.

This clonotype showed up just a few times. The chain has TRBV3-1 and TRBJ2-7; 9 bases agree with TRBD1. Germline CDR1 is LGHDT and CDR2 is YNNKEL (reference sequence). J gave up 6 bases and V 3 bases, and 6 bases lay outside the gene matches. CDR3 length: 14 amino acids. The CDR3 here is CASSHGTGQSEQYF. CDR3 in DNA: TGTGCCAGCAGCCACGGGACAGGGCAAAGCGAGCAGTACTTC.